This T cell receptor beta chain was identified during a study of PD-L1 blockade in urothelial cancer. Study as a whole: Across blood samples, T cells had a median count of about 140,000.

Synthetic templates analogous to TCR were spiked into all PCRs individually. The table came from immunoSEQ multiplex PCR; TCRdb's copy has only in-frame clones and leaves some out. The data contain 70,000 to 75,000 clones, approximately 80% of them seen just once; the ten biggest clones take up 4.7%. Metastatic or locally advanced urothelial carcinoma was present in the patients. Patients each gave 1 to 8 samples, pretreatment and on-treatment. Germline-derived CDR1 and CDR2 are SGHDT and YYEEEE. V dropped 0 bases and J dropped 0 bases, with 8 bases sitting between them. The CDR3 is made up of 15 amino acids.

The source was PBMCs, collected around atezolizumab (anti-PD-L1) treatment. This TCR came from a man between 70 and 80 years old with urothelial cancer. The chain joins TRBV5-6 to TRBJ2-3; D gene uncertain. The CDR3 bases are TGTGCCAGCAGCTTGGTCTCAGAAAGCACAGATACGCAGTATTTT. It specifies CASSLVSESTDTQYF. The full variable domain, rest sourced from reference TRBV5-6 and TRBJ2-3, is DAGVTQSPTHLIKTRGQQVTLRCSPKSGHDTVSWYQQALGQGPQFIFQYYEEEERQRGNFPDRFSGHQFPNYSSELNVNALLLGDSALYLCASSLVSESTDTQYFGPGTRLTVL.